The subject of this entry is one TCR beta chain. The target antigen is unknown. The TCR beta library used iRepertoire HTBI primers with Arm-PCR amplification of CDR3. From the multiplex PCR reads, TCRdb called clonotypes with MiXCR, one entry per CDR3 protein. Of a few hundred thousand distinct CDR3 sequences in the sample, about 20% were seen once. Time point meaning: persistent/refractory GD, antithyroid drugs over 5 years with positive TRAb. Isolated PBMC RNA provided the starting material for the TCR library. This CDR3 is 14 amino acids long. Germline CDR1 is KGHSH and CDR2 is LQKENI. V lost 6 bases and J 6 bases, leaving 18 bases between the germline ends. These data originate in a study of regulatory T cells in long-lasting Graves disease. Study-wide points: TRBV28, TRBJ1-2 and TRBJ2-5 were segments that persistent disease favored.

The sample consisted of peripheral blood mononuclear cells (PBMCs), taken when the disease was refractory, from a patient treated with antithyroid drugs. The genes are TRBV18 and TRBJ2-7; a weak D match, TRBD2 (6 bases). The receptor's source is a female donor with Graves disease. This CDR3 reads CASSPPTRGLEQYF. CDR3 nucleotide sequence: TGTGCCAGCTCCCCGCCTACTAGGGGACTCGAGCAGTACTTC.